Listed here are 2 T cell receptor beta chains from one sample, sequenced in a study (dated by TCRdb to 2016 to 2017). To prepare the library, RT-PCR was applied. The sample was run on an Illumina MiSeq. TCRdb passed the public sequencing reads through fastp at Q25 and MiXCR, retaining productive beta sequences. Rows with a matching CDR3 protein are joined into one entry that keeps the most common DNA and genes. For this sample the table gives more than 550,000 distinct CDR3 sequences, of which 12% to 15% were detected only once. The ten most abundant clones make up just over 3.5% of the sample. Source material: memory CD4+ T cells from blood. The receptor set was obtained from a female donor in good health, serving as a healthy control.

This clonotype appeared a few times. V and J are TRBV15 and TRBJ2-1; D remains unclear. Germline lookup yields CDR1 LNHNV and CDR2 YYDKDF (reference sequence). Trimming shortened V by 7 bases and J by 9 bases, and 16 bases separated the two germline ends. The CDR3 is 13 amino acids. CDR3 coding DNA: TGTGCCACCACCCCGAGTTACGGTCTTGAGCAGTTCTTC. This translates into CATTPSYGLEQFF. The full variable domain, in which reference TRBV15 and TRBJ2-1 provide the parts outside the CDR3, is DAMVIQNPRYQVTQFGKPVTLSCSQTLNHNVMYWYQQKSSQAPKLLFHYYDKDFNNEADTPDNFQSRRPNTSFCFLDIRSPGLGDTAMYLCATTPSYGLEQFFGPGTRLTVL.

Many counts were recorded for this clonotype. The chain is built from TRBV5-1 and TRBJ1-1, with D unclear. Per germline, CDR1 SGHRS and CDR2 YFSETQ. The ends were cut back, 3 bases at V and 0 bases at J, with 15 bases in the middle. CDR3 length: 16 residues. CDR3 region: CASSYDTPGMNTEAFF. The CDR3 region has the DNA TGCGCCAGCAGCTACGACACCCCCGGGATGAACACTGAAGCTTTCTTT.